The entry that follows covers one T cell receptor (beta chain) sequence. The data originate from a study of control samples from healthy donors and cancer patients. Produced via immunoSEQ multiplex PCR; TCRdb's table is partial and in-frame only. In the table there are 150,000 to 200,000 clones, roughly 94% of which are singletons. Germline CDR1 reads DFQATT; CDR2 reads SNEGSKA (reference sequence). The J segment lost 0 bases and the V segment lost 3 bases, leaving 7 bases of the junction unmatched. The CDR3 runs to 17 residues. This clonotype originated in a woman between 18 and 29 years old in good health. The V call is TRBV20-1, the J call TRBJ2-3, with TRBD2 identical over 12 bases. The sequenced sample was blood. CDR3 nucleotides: TGCAGTGCTAGTGGGGGAGGGACTAGCGGGAGCACAGATACGCAGTATTTT. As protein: CSASGGGTSGSTDTQYF.